These 8 T cell receptor beta chains originate from one sample sequenced in a study of cytomegalovirus exposure and HLA in healthy donors. Use of 60 Vbeta and 13 Jbeta primers characterized the PCR. Produced via immunoSEQ multiplex PCR; TCRdb's table is partial and in-frame only. The sample includes 90,000 to 130,000 clones, around four fifths of them seen just once. The sample consisted of PBMCs. All receptors come from a young man in good health and CMV-seropositive.

This clone was found a few times. The chain recombines TRBV19 with TRBJ2-3, with D possibly matching TRBD1 (5 bases). CDR3 length: 15 residues. Trimming stripped 10 bases from V and 2 bases from J, with 19 bases between. Germline values: CDR1 LNHDA, CDR2 SQIVND (reference sequence). The CDR3 region has the DNA TGTGCCACCCCGCGCCCAGACAGACTCACAGATACGCAGTATTTT. Encoded protein: CATPRPDRLTDTQYF.

The chain joins TRBV28 to TRBJ1-1; 10 bases are shared with TRBD1. V was clipped by 3 bases and J by 2 bases; unmatched bases: 3. CDR3 length equals 15 residues. Germline loops: CDR1 MDHEN, CDR2 SYDVKM. CDR3 region: CASSFGDRGNTEAFF. The CDR3 DNA is TGTGCCAGCAGTTTTGGGGACAGGGGAAACACTGAAGCTTTCTTT.

CDR3 sequence: CAISAGGGGQPQHF. The DNA for the CDR3 is TGTGCCATCAGTGCTGGGGGGGGCGGGCAGCCCCAGCATTTT. J is TRBJ1-5 and V is TRBV10-3; D might be TRBD1 (6 bases). Germline-derived CDR1 and CDR2 are ENHRY and SYGVKD. Trimming pared 4 bases from V and 7 bases from J, leaving 14 bases between. This CDR3 has 14 amino acids.

J is TRBJ1-4 and V is TRBV6-6; tentatively, D is TRBD1 (5 bases). The CDR3 spans 16 residues. V was pared by 6 bases and J by 0 bases, with 14 bases between. In germline, CDR1 is MNHNY, CDR2 SVGAGI (reference sequence). CDR3 DNA sequence: TGTGCCAGCAGGCCCGGTCAGACAGCAACTAATGAAAAACTGTTTTTT. Translation gives CASRPGQTATNEKLFF.

The chain uses TRBV11-2 and TRBJ2-2; possible D gene TRBD1, 5 bases. Trimming shortened V by 5 bases and J by 1 base, and 14 bases separated the two germline ends. CDR1 is SGHAT, CDR2 FQNNGV, per germline. CDR3 size: 16 residues. The CDR3 DNA is TGTGCCAGCAGCCCCGGTAGGGGCCAGAACACCGGGGAGCTGTTTTTT. This codes for CASSPGRGQNTGELFF.

This clone was detected a few times. The chain links TRBV25-1 to TRBJ2-2; 16 nucleotides match TRBD2. Losses at the gene ends were 4 bases for V and 1 base for J; bases not matched to a gene: 3. The CDR3 spans 18 residues. The germline V gene has CDR1 MGHDK and CDR2 SYGVNS. CDR3 residues: CASSVGTSGGGNTGELFF. The CDR3 coding sequence is TGTGCCAGCAGTGTCGGGACTAGCGGGGGGGGGAACACCGGGGAGCTGTTTTTT.

The rearrangement links TRBV7-2 to TRBJ2-2, with a possible D match to TRBD2 (5 bases). This CDR3 contains 15 residues. Germline-derived CDR1 and CDR2 are SGHTA and FQGNSA. Trimming took off 6 bases at V and 4 bases at J, with 15 bases between the two ends. In DNA, the CDR3 is TGTGCCAGCAGATTACCGGGGTCGGGCACCGGGGAGCTGTTTTTT. It yields the protein CASRLPGSGTGELFF.

The chain employs TRBV18 and TRBJ2-5; D is possibly TRBD1 (6 bases). The CDR3 extends over 15 amino acids. Trimming pared 3 bases from V and 3 bases from J, leaving 14 bases between. CDR1 is KGHSH and CDR2 is LQKENI in the germline V gene. CDR3 DNA: TGTGCCAGCTCACCTTCCAGGGGTAACGAAGAGACCCAGTACTTC. Protein sequence: CASSPSRGNEETQYF.